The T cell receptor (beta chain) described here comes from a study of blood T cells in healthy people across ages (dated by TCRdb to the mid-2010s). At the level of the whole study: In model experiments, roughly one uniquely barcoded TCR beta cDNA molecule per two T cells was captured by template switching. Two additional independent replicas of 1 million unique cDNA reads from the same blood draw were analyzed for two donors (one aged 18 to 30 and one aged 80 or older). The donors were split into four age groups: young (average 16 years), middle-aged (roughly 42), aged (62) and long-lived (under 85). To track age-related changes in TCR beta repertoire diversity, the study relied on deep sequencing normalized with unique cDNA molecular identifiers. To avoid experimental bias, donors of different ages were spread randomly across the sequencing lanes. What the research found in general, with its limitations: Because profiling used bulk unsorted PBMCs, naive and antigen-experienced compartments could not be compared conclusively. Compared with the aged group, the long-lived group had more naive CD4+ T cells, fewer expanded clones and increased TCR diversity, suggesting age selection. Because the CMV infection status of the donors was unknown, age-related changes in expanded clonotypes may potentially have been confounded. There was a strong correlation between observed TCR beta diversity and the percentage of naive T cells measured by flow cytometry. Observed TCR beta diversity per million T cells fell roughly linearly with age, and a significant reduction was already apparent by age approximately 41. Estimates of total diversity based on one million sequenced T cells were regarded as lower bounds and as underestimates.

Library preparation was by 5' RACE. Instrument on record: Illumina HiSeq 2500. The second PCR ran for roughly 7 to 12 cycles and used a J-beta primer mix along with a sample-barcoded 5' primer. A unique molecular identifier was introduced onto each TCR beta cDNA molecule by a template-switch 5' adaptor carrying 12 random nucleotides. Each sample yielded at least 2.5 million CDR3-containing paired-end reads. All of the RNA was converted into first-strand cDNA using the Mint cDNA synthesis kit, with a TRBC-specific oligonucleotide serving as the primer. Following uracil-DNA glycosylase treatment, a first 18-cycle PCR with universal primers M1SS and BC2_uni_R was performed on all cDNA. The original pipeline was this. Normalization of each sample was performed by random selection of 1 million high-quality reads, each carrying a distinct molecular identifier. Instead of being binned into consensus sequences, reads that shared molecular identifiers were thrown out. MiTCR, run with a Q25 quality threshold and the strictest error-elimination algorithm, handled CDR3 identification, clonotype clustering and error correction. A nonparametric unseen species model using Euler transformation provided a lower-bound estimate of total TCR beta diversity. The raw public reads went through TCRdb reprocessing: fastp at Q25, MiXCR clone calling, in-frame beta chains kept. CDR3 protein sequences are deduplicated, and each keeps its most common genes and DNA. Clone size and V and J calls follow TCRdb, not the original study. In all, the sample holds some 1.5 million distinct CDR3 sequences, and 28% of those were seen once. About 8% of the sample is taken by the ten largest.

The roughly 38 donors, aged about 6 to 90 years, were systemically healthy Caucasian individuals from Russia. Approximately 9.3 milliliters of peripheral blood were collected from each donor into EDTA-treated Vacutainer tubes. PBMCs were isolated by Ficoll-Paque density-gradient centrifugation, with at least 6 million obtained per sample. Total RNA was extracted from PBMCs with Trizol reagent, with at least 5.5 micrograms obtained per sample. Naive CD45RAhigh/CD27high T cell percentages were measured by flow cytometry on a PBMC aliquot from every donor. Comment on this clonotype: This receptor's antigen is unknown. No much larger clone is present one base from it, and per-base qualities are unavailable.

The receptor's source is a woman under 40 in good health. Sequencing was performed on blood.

The DNA reads as follows: TGTGCCAGTGCAGGCGGGGGGGCTGTTAATGAGCAGTTCTTC. Its protein reads: CASAGGGAVNEQFF. The rearrangement combines TRBV19 with TRBJ2-1; TRBD2 fits 9 bases in the junction. Trimming accounts for 8 bases at V and 7 bases at J, while the number of junction bases matched to no gene is 9. From the cysteine up to the phenylalanine, the CDR3 has a length of 14 residues. The DNA shown is the 42-base CDR3, in frame from base 1. CDR1 and CDR2 (LNHDA, SQIVND) derive from the germline V gene (reference sequence). Here the CDR3 is joined to the reference TRBV19 and TRBJ2-1 genes, and the full variable domain is: DGGITQSPKYLFRKEGQNVTLSCEQNLNHDAMYWYRQDPGQGLRLIYYSQIVNDFQKGDIAEGYSVSREKKESFPLTVTSAQKNPTAFYLCASAGGGAVNEQFFGPGTRLTVL.